One TCR beta chain is described in this entry. Its antigen remains unknown. This record comes from a study of T cell responses to AZD1222 COVID-19 vaccine. Findings of the study overall: The donors showed a predominance of white British ancestry and of females, with possible underestimation of clonal diversity. Spike-spanning, vaccine-associated CD4 TCRs were dominant at 160-218 and 743-854. As reported, nearly half of all spike-specific TCRs target variant regions that are unmutated.

Libraries were prepared by immunoSEQ multiplex PCR; TCRdb keeps only in-frame clonotypes and omits some of them. The table includes over 100,000 clones, about 85% detected once. The CDR3 spans 15 residues. V lost 7 bases and J lost 0, with 13 bases in between. Germline values: CDR1 LNHDA, CDR2 SQIVND (reference sequence). The chain carries TRBV19 and TRBJ2-1, with a possible D match to TRBD1 (5 bases). The specimen was peripheral blood, collected 28 days after the second AZD1222 dose. The TCR was taken from an adult who received the AZD1222 COVID-19 vaccine. The CDR3 sequence is CASTRRQGSYNEQFF. Written as DNA, the CDR3 is TGTGCCAGTACCCGACGGCAGGGCTCCTACAATGAGCAGTTCTTC. Combining the CDR3 with reference TRBV19 and TRBJ2-1 gives the whole variable domain DGGITQSPKYLFRKEGQNVTLSCEQNLNHDAMYWYRQDPGQGLRLIYYSQIVNDFQKGDIAEGYSVSREKKESFPLTVTSAQKNPTAFYLCASTRRQGSYNEQFFGPGTRLTVL.